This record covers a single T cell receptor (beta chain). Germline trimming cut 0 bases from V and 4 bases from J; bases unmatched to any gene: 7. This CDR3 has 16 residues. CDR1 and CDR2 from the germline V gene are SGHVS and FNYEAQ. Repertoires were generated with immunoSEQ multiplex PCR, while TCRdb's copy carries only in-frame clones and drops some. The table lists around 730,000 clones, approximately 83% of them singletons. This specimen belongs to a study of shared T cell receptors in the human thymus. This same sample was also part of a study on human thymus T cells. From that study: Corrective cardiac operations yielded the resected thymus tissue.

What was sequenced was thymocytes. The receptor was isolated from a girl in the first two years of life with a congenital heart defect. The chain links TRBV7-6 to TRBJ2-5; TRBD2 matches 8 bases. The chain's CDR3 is CASSLATGGPSETQYF. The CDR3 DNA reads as TGTGCCAGCAGCTTAGCGACGGGGGGGCCTTCAGAGACCCAGTACTTC.